One sample yielded the 25 T cell receptor beta chains listed below, sequenced in a study of tissue T cells after allogeneic stem cell transplantation. Regarding time point: mouse harvest day 14 after allogeneic transplant. Mouse grafts combined 10^7 T-cell-depleted bone marrow cells with 10^6 splenic CD5+ T cells. Clones were sequenced by immunoSEQ multiplex PCR, and TCRdb holds only the in-frame ones, with some missing. The sample consists of 8,500 to 10,000 clones, 36% of them appearing once. The specimen was skin. The receptors were gathered from a female BALB/c mouse given C57BL/6 T cells with graft-versus-host disease after an allogeneic hematopoietic cell transplant.

Only a few counts were recorded for this clone. The genes are named according to mouse. The CDR3 sequence is CASSPTGGSTGQLYF. The sequenced CDR3 bases are TGTGCCAGCAGTCCAACAGGGGGCAGCACCGGGCAGCTCTAC. The chain links TRBV26 to TRBJ2-2, with 9 bases that match TRBD1. The read ends 1 residue early relative to the CDR3; the germline J gene fills the gap. The CDR3 runs 15 residues. Unmatched junction bases numbered 4, after V lost 4 bases and J lost 4 bases. Germline V lookup: CDR1 KGHPV, CDR2 FQNQEV (reference sequence).

Of note for this clone: Gene names refer to mouse genes. The CDR3 bases that were read are TGTGCCAGCAGTCCGTCGCCGGGACTGGGGTCTAGTGCAGAAACGCTGTAT. Its translation: CASSPSPGLGSSAETLY. The full CDR3 sequence reads CASSPSPGLGSSAETLYF. The chain employs TRBV26 and TRBJ2-3, with 10 nucleotides matching TRBD2. Coverage ceases 1 residue before the CDR3 finishes, and the germline J gene fills in the end. The germline CDR1 and CDR2 sequences are KGHPV and FQNQEV (reference sequence). The V segment lost 4 bases and the J segment 0 bases; nucleotides outside the gene matches: 10. CDR3 size: 18 residues.

This clone turned up a few times. The genes and germline here are from mouse. The read ends 1 residue before the CDR3 terminus; that terminus is restored from the germline J gene. The V gene is TRBV26, the J gene TRBJ2-7, with TRBD1 identical over 11 bases. Germline loops: CDR1 KGHPV, CDR2 FQNQEV (reference sequence). The CDR3 runs 13 residues. V trimming: 6 bases; J trimming: 6 bases; junction bases outside the gene matches: 4. The sequenced part of the CDR3 DNA is TGTGCCAGCAGCCCGGACAGGGGGCGTGAACAGTAC. Translated, it gives CASSPDRGREQY. The whole CDR3 sequence is CASSPDRGREQYF.

Concerning this clone itself: Here the gene names and germline are mouse. The read terminates 1 residue before the CDR3 end, so the remaining end is supplied by the germline J gene. This sequence joins TRBV26 and TRBJ1-5; TRBD1 matches 7 bases. The length of the CDR3 is 15 residues. V was pared by 6 bases and J by 0 bases, with 5 bases of the junction left unmatched. The germline V gene encodes CDR1 KGHPV and CDR2 FQNQEV (reference sequence). The CDR3 DNA, read in part, is TGTGCCAGCAGGCCGGGACAGTATAACAACCAGGCTCCGCTT. Protein sequence: CASRPGQYNNQAPL. The CDR3 in its entirety is CASRPGQYNNQAPLF.

Points on this clone: Mouse names are used for the genes. This chain's CDR3 is CASSLGLGGSQNTLYF. The sequenced CDR3 bases are TGTGCCAGCTCTCTCGGTCTGGGGGGTAGTCAAAACACCTTGTAC. The gene calls are TRBV12-1 and TRBJ2-4, with 8 bases fitting TRBD2. The read ends 1 residue shy of where the CDR3 ends; the end is completed using the germline J gene. CDR1 and CDR2 (germline): SGHSN, HYEKVE. The CDR3 runs 16 residues. V was clipped by 0 bases and J by 0 bases; unmatched bases: 4. Complete variable domain (other parts from reference TRBV12-1 and TRBJ2-4): DSGVVQSPRHIIKEKGGRSVLTCIPISGHSNVVWYQQTLGKELKFLIQHYEKVERDKGFLPSRFSVQQFDDYHSEMNMSALELEDSAMYFCASSLGLGGSQNTLYFGAGTRLSVL.

Details on this clone: Each gene name is a mouse one. Read data end 1 residue before the CDR3 end; the end is taken from the germline J gene. The genes are TRBV26 and TRBJ1-4; D might be TRBD1 (5 bases). V was shortened by 6 bases and J by 5 bases, with 10 bases between the two germline ends. The CDR3 loop spans 13 amino acids. Germline CDR1 reads KGHPV; CDR2 reads FQNQEV (reference sequence). The sequenced CDR3 bases are TGTGCCAGCAGCCCGGACAAAAACGAAAGATTATTT. It yields the protein CASSPDKNERLF. The full-length CDR3 reads as CASSPDKNERLFF.

Remarks on this clone: Genes here carry mouse names. The CDR3 goes on 1 residue after the read ends, and that part is filled in from the germline J gene. This chain uses TRBV26 with TRBJ2-3, with 11 bases identical to TRBD2. Germline V gives CDR1 KGHPV, CDR2 FQNQEV (reference sequence). The CDR3 is 16 amino acids. Germline trimming cut 4 bases from V and 1 base from J; bases unmatched to any gene: 4. The CDR3 region is CASSRRLGGGAETLYF. CDR3 bases read: TGTGCCAGCAGTCGTCGACTGGGGGGGGGTGCAGAAACGCTGTAT.

With respect to this clone: Genes and germline come from the mouse. The part of the CDR3 DNA that was read is TGTGCAAGCAGCTCCCGGGACACCGTCTATGCTGAGCAGTTC. Translating it yields CASSSRDTVYAEQF. The CDR3 in its entirety is CASSSRDTVYAEQFF. This chain links TRBV16 with TRBJ2-1, with D perhaps TRBD1 (6 bases). The read stops 1 residue short of the end of the CDR3; the missing end is completed from the germline J gene. Germline CDR1 SGHSA, CDR2 FRNQAP. V lost 4 bases and J 3 bases, leaving 13 bases between the germline ends. The CDR3 contains 15 residues.

Concerning this clone itself: Genes and germline are mouse. The read comes to an end 1 residue before the CDR3 does, leaving the germline J gene to fill in the end. V usage is TRBV4 and J usage is TRBJ2-1; TRBD2 agrees at 8 bases. J lost 4 bases, V lost 5 bases, and 4 bases had no gene match. CDR3 length equals 14 residues. The germline V gene encodes CDR1 LGHDT and CDR2 YNNKQL (reference sequence). CDR3 bases read: TGTGCCAGCAGCACCCGGGACTGGTATGCTGAGCAGTTC. Its translation: CASSTRDWYAEQF. The entire CDR3 protein is CASSTRDWYAEQFF.

This clone has only one observation. Gene names are the mouse ones. Coverage ceases 1 residue before the CDR3 finishes, and the germline J gene fills in the end. The V call is TRBV23, the J call TRBJ1-6. TRBJ1-6 is treated as an ORF (open reading frame) with a function not yet certain. Per germline, CDR1 KGHTA and CDR2 FQNQQP. CDR3 length: 15 amino acids. Here the CDR3 reads CSSSQLNSYNSPLYF. The DNA read from the CDR3 is TGCTCCAGCAGTCAATTGAATTCCTATAATTCGCCCCTCTAC.

Points on this clone: The listed genes are named as in mouse. The CDR3 DNA, read in part, is TGTGCCAGCAGTTCTAGTGCAGAAACGCTGTAT. Translating it yields CASSSSAETLY. The CDR3, in full, reads CASSSSAETLYF. The chain carries TRBV26 and TRBJ2-3; D unclear. Read coverage stops 1 residue before the CDR3 terminus; the germline J gene supplies the remainder. V was shortened by 5 bases and J by 0 bases, with 3 bases between the two germline ends. This CDR3 region has 12 residues. Germline CDR1 is KGHPV and CDR2 is FQNQEV (reference sequence).

Turning to this clone: Gene names are mouse gene names. The sequence runs out 1 residue before the end of the CDR3; the remainder is reconstructed from the germline J gene. V usage is TRBV3 and J usage is TRBJ2-5, with D tentatively TRBD1 (6 bases). Germline V CDR1 and CDR2: SNHLY, FYNGKV (reference sequence). Trimming cost V 5 bases and J 3 bases, with 12 bases left between them. The CDR3 extends over 14 amino acids. Incomplete CDR3 DNA: TGTGCCAGCAGCCCACAGGGAAGGCAAGACACCCAGTAC. This translates into CASSPQGRQDTQY. The full CDR3 protein is CASSPQGRQDTQYF.

This clone was seen more than once but under ten times. The gene names here belong to mouse. The CDR3 end is not reached by the read, which stops 1 residue before it; the germline J gene fills it in. This chain links TRBV14 with TRBJ2-1, with 12 bases matching TRBD2. With V trimmed by 4 bases and J by 4 bases, 3 bases remained unmatched. CDR3 length equals 15 residues. Germline CDR1 and CDR2: SGHDT and FRDEAV. This CDR3 is CASSRLGGLYAEQFF. Incomplete CDR3 DNA: TGTGCCAGCAGTCGACTGGGGGGGCTATATGCTGAGCAGTTC.

About this clone itself: Genes here carry mouse names. The read gets to within 1 residue of the CDR3 end, and the germline J gene fills in the rest. The chain links TRBV13-2 to TRBJ2-5; 10 bases are a match to TRBD1. The CDR3 sequence is 13 residues long. Germline V CDR1 and CDR2: NNHNN, SYGAGS (reference sequence). V was pared by 5 bases and J by 5 bases, with 2 bases of the junction left unmatched. The CDR3 loop reads CASGGTGADTQYF. The CDR3 bases that were read are TGTGCCAGCGGGGGGACAGGGGCAGACACCCAGTAC.

This clone is labeled medium-sized. These gene names are mouse names. The read comes to an end 1 residue before the CDR3 does, leaving the germline J gene to fill in the end. The sample contains more than one DNA sequence encoding this CDR3. This chain uses TRBV26 with TRBJ2-1; D remains unclear. Trimming left V 0 bases short and J 3 bases short, with 3 bases between. CDR1 KGHPV and CDR2 FQNQEV come from the germline V gene (reference sequence). The CDR3 is 13 residues long. CDR3 protein: CASSLSSYAEQFF. The sequenced part of the CDR3 DNA is TGTGCCAGCAGTCTGTCGAGCTATGCTGAGCAGTTC.

Turning to this clone: Each gene name is a mouse one. The sequence runs out 1 residue before the end of the CDR3; the remainder is reconstructed from the germline J gene. The chain combines TRBV4 with TRBJ2-1, with 12 nucleotides matching TRBD2. From germline, CDR1 is LGHDT and CDR2 YNNKQL (reference sequence). The CDR3 runs to 14 residues. V lost 5 bases to trimming and J lost 8 bases; unmatched junction nucleotides: 4. The CDR3 reads CASSPGTGGTEQFF. The CDR3 bases that were read are TGTGCCAGCAGCCCCGGGACTGGGGGGACTGAGCAGTTC.

As to this clone: These gene names are mouse names. From the germline J gene comes the end of the CDR3, since the read stops 1 residue before it. The chain couples TRBV26 to TRBJ2-7; 11 bases agree with TRBD2. CDR1 and CDR2 (germline): KGHPV, FQNQEV (reference sequence). The CDR3 covers 14 residues. The junction had 2 bases not matched to a gene; V was cut back by 6 bases and J by 1 base. This CDR3 is CASSRLGGSYEQYF. The part of the CDR3 DNA that was read is TGTGCCAGCAGCCGACTGGGGGGGTCCTATGAACAGTAC.

This clone has more than one count but fewer than ten. All gene names here are mouse names. The sequenced fragment ends 1 residue before the CDR3 boundary, so the rest is inferred from the germline J gene. V is TRBV19 and J is TRBJ1-5; 7 bases are a match to TRBD1. The germline CDR1 and CDR2 sequences are FNHDT and SITEND (reference sequence). This CDR3 is 15 amino acids long. J gave up 1 base and V 3 bases, and 4 bases lay outside the gene matches. CDR3 protein: CASSTPGQNNQAPLF. CDR3 DNA, as far as it was read: TGTGCCAGCAGTACCCCGGGACAGAACAACCAGGCTCCGCTT.

Remarks on this clone: Gene names follow the mouse nomenclature. The CDR3 end lies 1 residue beyond the end of the read and is filled in from the germline J gene. The V and J genes are TRBV3 and TRBJ2-7, with TRBD1 identical over 9 bases. The ends lost 2 bases at V and 4 bases at J; junction bases unmatched: 3. The CDR3 loop spans 14 amino acids. Germline values: CDR1 SNHLY, CDR2 FYNGKV (reference sequence). CDR3 DNA, as far as it was read: TGTGCCAGCAGCTTACAGGACAGGGGATATGAACAGTAC. Its translation is CASSLQDRGYEQY. The CDR3 reads in full as CASSLQDRGYEQYF.

Concerning this clone: Gene names are mouse gene names. The CDR3 end is not reached by the read, which stops 1 residue before it; the germline J gene fills it in. The V gene is TRBV26, the J gene TRBJ2-5; D ambiguous. The CDR3 is made up of 15 amino acids. Germline V gene sequence: CDR1 KGHPV, CDR2 FQNQEV (reference sequence). V gave up 2 bases and J gave up 2 bases, with 11 bases separating them. This CDR3 reads CASSLPSPGQDTQYF. The DNA read from the CDR3 is TGTGCCAGCAGTCTGCCGTCCCCGGGCCAAGACACCCAGTAC.

As to this clone: The listed genes are named as in mouse. The read ends 1 residue early relative to the CDR3; the germline J gene fills the gap. The chain joins TRBV19 to TRBJ2-5; tentatively, D is TRBD1 (6 bases). Germline values: CDR1 FNHDT, CDR2 SITEND (reference sequence). Trimming pared 4 bases from V and 2 bases from J, leaving 11 bases between. The CDR3 contains 14 residues. The DNA read from the CDR3 is TGTGCCAGCAGTCCCCGGACAGTCCAAGACACCCAGTAC. This codes for CASSPRTVQDTQY. The full CDR3 protein is CASSPRTVQDTQYF.

This clone is deemed medium-sized. The genes are named according to mouse. The CDR3 goes on 1 residue after the read ends, and that part is filled in from the germline J gene. The chain employs TRBV16 and TRBJ1-2; D remains ambiguous. This CDR3 has 15 amino acids. From germline, CDR1 is SGHSA and CDR2 FRNQAP. V lost 0 bases and J 1 base, leaving 9 bases between the germline ends. CDR3 loop: CASSLDRGINSDYTF. Incomplete CDR3 DNA: TGTGCAAGCAGCTTAGATCGAGGCATAAACTCCGACTACACC. Supplemented by reference TRBV16 and TRBJ1-2, the full variable domain reads NAGVIQTPRHKVTGKGQEATLWCEPISGHSAVFWYRQTIVQGLEFLTYFRNQAPIDDSGMPKERFSAQMPNQSHSTLKIQSTQPQDSAVYLCASSLDRGINSDYTFGSGTRLLVI.

A remark on this clone: Gene labels here are mouse ones. The CDR3 bases that were read are TGTGCCAGCAGTCTGCCGCAGGGCTATGAACAGTAC. Protein product: CASSLPQGYEQY. The whole CDR3 is CASSLPQGYEQYF. The genes are TRBV26 and TRBJ2-7; D possibly corresponds to TRBD1 (5 bases). The read ends 1 residue early relative to the CDR3; the germline J gene fills the gap. Germline loops: CDR1 KGHPV, CDR2 FQNQEV (reference sequence). The CDR3 spans 13 residues. Trimming cost V 2 bases and J 3 bases, with 8 bases left between them.

Worth noting for this clone: Mouse names are used for the genes. The read terminates 1 residue ahead of where the CDR3 ends, so the germline J gene completes it. The rearrangement links TRBV26 to TRBJ2-5, with 11 bases matching TRBD2. Looked up from germline, CDR1 is KGHPV and CDR2 is FQNQEV (reference sequence). The CDR3 loop spans 15 amino acids. Germline trimming cut 2 bases from V and 6 bases from J; bases unmatched to any gene: 4. The chain's CDR3 is CASSLNWGGADTQYF. The CDR3 DNA, read in part, is TGTGCCAGCAGTCTGAACTGGGGGGGCGCGGACACCCAGTAC.

This clone has only a few counts. The gene symbols are mouse symbols. The CDR3 end falls 1 residue outside the read, so it is completed with the germline J gene. This rearrangement joins TRBV26 to TRBJ1-4, with D possibly matching TRBD1 (5 bases). This CDR3 is 14 amino acids long. With 4 bases removed from V and 0 bases from J, the gap between germline ends came to 6 bases. The germline V gene encodes CDR1 KGHPV and CDR2 FQNQEV (reference sequence). CDR3 DNA (partial): TGTGCCAGCAGTCGACAGCTTTCCAACGAAAGATTATTT. This encodes CASSRQLSNERLF. The entire CDR3 sequence reads CASSRQLSNERLFF.